Listed below are T cell receptor beta chains from one sample, sequenced in a study of shared clonotypes between healthy human individuals. Assay used: immunoSEQ multiplex PCR; TCRdb lists only in-frame clones, some missing. Seen here are around 1 million clones, roughly 72% observed once, and the top ten hold approximately 1.5%. Sequenced material: memory CD4+ T cells sorted from blood. These receptors all come from a man between 18 and 35 years old in good health. Both conserved end residues are part of each CDR3. Fields, in order: V gene, J gene, clone size, D gene, CDR3 protein, CDR3 DNA. A D gene is named only where the DNA matches it firmly. Some rows mark clone size as missing; the rest say once, few, many or name a class of expanded clone.

TRBV2	TRBJ1-5	.	.	CASSERYSNQPQHF	TGTGCCAGCAGTGAACGGTATAGCAATCAGCCCCAGCATTTT
TRBV6-6	TRBJ2-7	.	TRBD1	CASSHGQGNYEQYF	TGTGCCAGCAGCCACGGACAGGGAAATTACGAGCAGTACTTC
TRBV11-3	TRBJ2-2	few	.	CASSLDPRAGELFF	TGTGCCAGCAGCTTAGATCCCAGGGCCGGGGAGCTGTTTTTT
TRBV9	TRBJ1-2	.	.	CASSVGPRENYGYTF	TGTGCCAGCAGCGTAGGACCCCGGGAGAACTATGGCTACACCTTC
TRBV14	TRBJ2-1	.	TRBD1	CASSQDRGRNEQFF	TGTGCCAGCAGCCAAGACAGGGGGCGAAATGAGCAGTTCTTC
TRBV9	TRBJ1-2	.	.	CASSARDGNYGYTF	TGTGCCAGCAGCGCACGAGATGGTAACTATGGCTACACCTTC
TRBV19	TRBJ2-4	few	.	CASSLEHRTDIQYF	TGTGCCAGTAGTCTCGAACACAGGACGGACATTCAGTACTTC
TRBV5-1	TRBJ2-5	.	.	CASSLVGGQETQYF	TGCGCCAGCAGCTTGGTAGGGGGACAAGAGACCCAGTACTTC
TRBV9	TRBJ2-3	.	TRBD2	CASSVGLAGGPPADTQYF	TGTGCCAGCAGCGTAGGCCTAGCGGGGGGACCGCCGGCAGATACGCAGTATTTT
TRBV18	TRBJ2-7	.	TRBD1	CASSTSGTGTYYEQYF	TGTGCCAGCTCAACCTCCGGGACAGGGACATACTACGAGCAGTACTTC
TRBV5-1	TRBJ1-3	.	.	CASREGTGNTIYF	TGCGCCAGCAGAGAGGGAACTGGAAACACCATATATTTT
TRBV5-4	TRBJ2-2	few	.	CASSLGSSRTGELFF	TGTGCCAGCAGCTTGGGATCTTCTCGCACCGGGGAGCTGTTTTTT
TRBV5-4	TRBJ2-2	.	TRBD1	CASSQGAANTGELFF	TGTGCCAGCAGCCAGGGGGCGGCGAACACCGGGGAGCTGTTTTTT
TRBV19	TRBJ2-4	.	.	CASAGALIQYF	TGTGCCAGCGCAGGGGCTCTCATTCAGTACTTC
TRBV6-5	TRBJ1-2	.	TRBD1	CASSYTGGDYGYTF	TGTGCCAGCAGTTACACAGGGGGTGACTATGGCTACACCTTC
TRBV7-2	TRBJ2-5	.	.	CASSLSGLKTQYF	TGTGCCAGCAGCTTATCAGGGTTGAAGACCCAGTACTTC
TRBV29-1	TRBJ2-1	.	.	CSANTGQGNEQFF	TGCAGCGCCAACACTGGACAAGGCAATGAGCAGTTCTTC
TRBV4-1	TRBJ2-3	.	TRBD1	CASSQGTGPGSTDTQYF	TGCGCCAGCAGCCAGGGGACAGGACCCGGGAGCACAGATACGCAGTATTTT
TRBV19	TRBJ1-5	.	.	CASSFSLGNQPQHF	TGTGCCAGCAGTTTTTCCCTAGGCAATCAGCCCCAGCATTTT
TRBV5-1	TRBJ1-1	.	.	CASSLETVSNTEAFF	TGCGCCAGCAGCTTGGAGACAGTTTCGAACACTGAAGCTTTCTTT
TRBV11-3	TRBJ2-7	few	.	CAKNDPTYEQYF	TGTGCTAAAAATGATCCAACCTACGAGCAGTACTTC
TRBV7-8	TRBJ1-4	.	.	CASSYLGSEKLFF	TGTGCCAGCAGCTATTTGGGAAGTGAAAAACTGTTTTTT
TRBV9	TRBJ2-2	.	TRBD2	CASTRTSGTNTGELFF	TGTGCCAGCACACGGACTAGCGGGACGAACACCGGGGAGCTGTTTTTT
TRBV7-2	TRBJ2-7	.	TRBD1	CASSLVTGGYEQYF	TGTGCCAGCAGCTTAGTCACAGGGGGCTACGAGCAGTACTTC
TRBV11-2	TRBJ1-5	.	TRBD1	CASSLGQGGQPQHF	TGTGCCAGCAGCTTAGGGCAGGGGGGACAGCCCCAGCATTTT
TRBV11-2	TRBJ1-3	.	.	CASSSSTGNTIYF	TGTGCCAGCAGCTCTTCGACCGGAAACACCATATATTTT
TRBV2	TRBJ2-5	few	.	CASSRAKETQYF	TGTGCCAGCAGCAGGGCTAAAGAGACCCAGTACTTC
TRBV4-1	TRBJ2-7	.	TRBD1	CASSHDPIFVGQGGHEQYF	TGCGCCAGCAGCCATGACCCTATTTTCGTGGGACAGGGAGGACACGAGCAGTACTTC
TRBV21-1	TRBJ2-7	once	.	CARTRWEKLVEQYF	TGTGCCAGGACTCGGTGGGAGAAGCTAGTCGAGCAGTACTTC
TRBV6-6	TRBJ1-1	.	.	CASSHQGTEAFF	TGTGCCAGCAGCCATCAGGGGACTGAAGCTTTCTTT
TRBV29-1	TRBJ2-7	few	.	CSVDGQGGSYEQYF	TGCAGCGTAGACGGACAGGGAGGGTCCTACGAGCAGTACTTC
TRBV7-8	TRBJ2-1	few	.	CASSSEGRDEQFF	TGTGCCAGCAGCTCCGAAGGGCGGGATGAGCAGTTCTTC
TRBV7-4	TRBJ2-2	.	TRBD1	CASSWDRGRAGELFF	TGTGCCAGCAGCTGGGACAGGGGCAGGGCCGGGGAGCTGTTTTTT
TRBV2	TRBJ2-7	.	TRBD2	CASLGETSGSYEQYF	TGTGCCAGCTTAGGGGAGACTAGCGGGTCCTACGAGCAGTACTTC
TRBV27	TRBJ2-2	few	.	CASSKHSGELFF	TGTGCCAGCAGTAAACATTCAGGGGAGCTGTTTTTT
TRBV28	TRBJ2-7	.	TRBD1	CASHRGPIYEQYF	TGTGCCAGCCACAGGGGTCCGATCTACGAGCAGTACTTC
TRBV5-5	TRBJ1-6	.	.	CASSLVVGGGYNSPLHF	TGTGCCAGCAGCTTGGTCGTAGGAGGGGGCTATAATTCACCCCTCCACTTT
TRBV7-9	TRBJ2-7	once	.	CASSLEGRSYEQYF	TGTGCCAGCAGCTTAGAAGGGCGGAGCTACGAGCAGTACTTC
TRBV15	TRBJ1-2	.	TRBD1	CATSLGGNYGYTF	TGTGCCACCAGCCTAGGGGGCAACTATGGCTACACCTTC
TRBV20-1	TRBJ1-1	few	.	CSTRVNTEAFF	TGCAGTACCCGGGTGAACACTGAAGCTTTCTTT
TRBV10-3	TRBJ2-7	.	TRBD1	CAISEISGTGTPYEQYF	TGTGCCATCAGTGAAATCTCCGGGACAGGGACCCCCTACGAGCAGTACTTC
TRBV5-1	TRBJ1-2	.	TRBD1	CASNPGTGVQGYGYTF	TGCGCCAGTAATCCCGGGACAGGGGTCCAGGGCTATGGCTACACCTTC
TRBV5-4	TRBJ2-3	.	.	CASSHPGTDTQYF	TGTGCCAGCAGCCACCCCGGGACGGATACGCAGTATTTT
TRBV5-1	TRBJ2-3	.	TRBD2	CASSSGGSITDTQYF	TGCGCCAGCAGCTCCGGGGGGTCTATCACAGATACGCAGTATTTT
TRBV6-1	TRBJ1-2	once	TRBD1	CASSARRGQNYGYTF	TGTGCCAGCAGTGCCCGAAGGGGGCAGAACTATGGCTACACCTTC
TRBV5-6	TRBJ2-2	.	TRBD1	CASSLGQTYVGELFF	TGTGCCAGCAGCCTGGGACAGACCTACGTCGGGGAGCTGTTTTTT
TRBV6-5	TRBJ2-3	.	TRBD1	CASRRDRAGDTQYF	TGTGCCAGCAGGCGGGACAGGGCGGGAGATACGCAGTATTTT
TRBV5-6	TRBJ1-1	once	.	CASSLLPKGNTEAFF	TGTGCCAGCAGCTTGTTGCCCAAGGGGAACACTGAAGCTTTCTTT
TRBV5-4	TRBJ2-3	.	.	CASSPLLAVRTDTQYF	TGTGCCAGCAGCCCCCTACTAGCTGTGCGCACAGATACGCAGTATTTT
TRBV2	TRBJ1-4	.	.	CASRRTGGTVNEKLFF	TGTGCCAGCAGAAGAACCGGAGGGACGGTGAATGAAAAACTGTTTTTT
TRBV10-3	TRBJ2-7	.	.	CAISETPTDSSYEQYF	TGTGCCATCAGTGAGACCCCGACAGATAGCTCCTACGAGCAGTACTTC
TRBV5-5	TRBJ1-2	.	.	CASSLRSQGYGYTF	TGTGCCAGCAGCTTGCGTTCGCAGGGTTATGGCTACACCTTC
TRBV11-3	TRBJ1-1	.	TRBD1	CASSLGRDRITSEAFF	TGTGCCAGCAGCTTAGGCCGGGACAGGATTACGTCTGAAGCTTTCTTT
TRBV7-6	TRBJ2-3	.	TRBD2	CASSYRTGGNPGDTQYF	TGTGCCAGCAGCTACCGTACCGGGGGGAATCCCGGAGATACGCAGTATTTT